Shown below are 8 T cell receptor beta chains from a single sample sequenced in a study of OX40 agonist ivuxolimab in advanced cancers. Library generation was performed with the immunoSEQ multiplex PCR assay. TCRdb provides this immuneACCESS table in a form limited to in-frame rearrangements. Some clones are lacking; in checked studies, under half of them reflect an unresolved V gene, and why the rest are absent is not known. In this sample the table shows more than 60,000 clones, 84% of which occur a single time. Around 27% of the sample is taken by the ten largest. Sample: CD4+ or CD8+ T cells sorted from blood, taken in a trial of the OX40 agonist ivuxolimab. These receptor sequences come from an adult with an advanced solid tumor such as melanoma, head and neck, liver or kidney cancer.

The V gene is TRBV11-3, the J gene TRBJ2-4; D tentatively reads TRBD1 or TRBD2 (6 bases each). V dropped 5 bases and J dropped 8 bases, with 16 bases sitting between them. This CDR3 region has 14 residues. Germline-derived CDR1 and CDR2 are SGHNT and YENEEA. The CDR3 region is CASSNPTEGDIQYF. The CDR3 coding sequence is TGTGCCAGCAGCAACCCGACGGAGGGGGACATTCAGTACTTC.

This chain uses TRBV30 with TRBJ1-2; D ambiguous. CDR1 is GTSNPN and CDR2 is SVGIG in the germline V gene (reference sequence). The CDR3 is 10 amino acids. Trimming pared 2 bases from V and 8 bases from J, leaving 6 bases between. The CDR3 protein is CAWSSGGYTF. The CDR3, as DNA: TGTGCCTGGAGTTCGGGGGGCTACACCTTC.

This rearrangement joins TRBV4-3 to TRBJ2-7; a weak D match, TRBD2 (6 bases). This CDR3 has 16 amino acids. Trimming took off 2 bases at V and 5 bases at J, with 19 bases between the two ends. Germline V gene sequence: CDR1 LGHNA, CDR2 YSLEER. This CDR3 is CASSQSVFEGGDEQYF. CDR3 coding DNA: TGCGCCAGCAGCCAATCCGTCTTCGAAGGAGGGGACGAGCAGTACTTC.

This clone was recorded only once. This chain uses TRBV7-2 with TRBJ1-2; D gene uncertain. With 3 bases removed from V and 6 bases from J, the gap between germline ends came to 11 bases. The CDR3 loop spans 13 amino acids. CDR1 is SGHTA and CDR2 is FQGNSA in the germline V gene. The CDR3: CASSFGFNHGYTF. CDR3 bases: TGTGCCAGCAGCTTTGGATTTAATCATGGCTACACCTTC. The variable domain in full, completed from reference TRBV7-2 and TRBJ1-2, reads GAGVSQSPSNKVTEKGKDVELRCDPISGHTALYWYRQSLGQGLEFLIYFQGNSAPDKSGLPSDRFSAERTGGSVSTLTIQRTQQEDSAVYLCASSFGFNHGYTFGSGTRLTVV.

CDR3 sequence: CASSLGLGGNIQYF. CDR3 DNA sequence: TGTGCCAGCAGCTTAGGCCTAGGGGGTAACATTCAGTACTTC. The chain is built from TRBV7-2 and TRBJ2-4; D perhaps matches TRBD1 (6 bases). The CDR3 loop spans 14 amino acids. CDR1 and CDR2 (germline): SGHTA, FQGNSA. The V end was cut by 1 base, the J end by 7 bases, with 11 bases between.

This rearrangement joins TRBV30 to TRBJ1-5; TRBD1 agrees at 7 bases. This CDR3 region has 18 residues. The V segment lost 2 bases and the J segment 2 bases; nucleotides outside the gene matches: 15. The germline V gene has CDR1 GTSNPN and CDR2 SVGIG (reference sequence). CDR3 loop: CAWSPNYDRVFGNQPQHF. In nucleotides, the CDR3 is TGTGCCTGGAGTCCGAACTACGACAGGGTGTTTGGCAATCAGCCCCAGCATTTT.

The chain uses TRBV19 and TRBJ1-2; possible D gene TRBD1, 5 bases. Trimming shortened V by 5 bases and J by 4 bases, and 23 bases separated the two germline ends. Germline V gene lookup returns CDR1 LNHDA and CDR2 SQIVND (reference sequence). The length of the CDR3 is 17 residues. The CDR3, as DNA: TGTGCCAGTAGTGCTCCGGGACGGCGGGCGGAGGGCTATGGCTACACCTTC. This sequence encodes CASSAPGRRAEGYGYTF.

The chain links TRBV28 to TRBJ1-1; 8 nucleotides agree with TRBD1. The ends lost 7 bases at V and 5 bases at J; junction bases unmatched: 9. Germline V gene sequence: CDR1 MDHEN, CDR2 SYDVKM. The CDR3 runs to 14 residues. Here the CDR3 DNA reads TGTGCCAGCACCAACGGGCAGGGGGCGACTGAAGCTTTCTTT. Protein sequence: CASTNGQGATEAFF.